This T cell receptor beta chain was recorded in a study of technical replicates of blood from four donors. The assay was immunoSEQ multiplex PCR, and TCRdb's table has in-frame clones only and misses some. The table has about 76,000 clones, about 96% seen once. CDR3 length: 13 residues. V lost 5 bases and J lost 10; bases outside the gene matches: 6. Germline-derived CDR1 and CDR2 are MNHNS and SASEGT. The sequenced sample was T cells isolated from PBMCs. This receptor was identified in a human donor in good health. The gene calls are TRBV6-1 and TRBJ2-2; 8 positions agree with TRBD1. In nucleotides, the CDR3 is TGTGCCAGCAGTCTCCAGGGGGCGCAGGAGCTGTTTTTT. It is translated as CASSLQGAQELFF.